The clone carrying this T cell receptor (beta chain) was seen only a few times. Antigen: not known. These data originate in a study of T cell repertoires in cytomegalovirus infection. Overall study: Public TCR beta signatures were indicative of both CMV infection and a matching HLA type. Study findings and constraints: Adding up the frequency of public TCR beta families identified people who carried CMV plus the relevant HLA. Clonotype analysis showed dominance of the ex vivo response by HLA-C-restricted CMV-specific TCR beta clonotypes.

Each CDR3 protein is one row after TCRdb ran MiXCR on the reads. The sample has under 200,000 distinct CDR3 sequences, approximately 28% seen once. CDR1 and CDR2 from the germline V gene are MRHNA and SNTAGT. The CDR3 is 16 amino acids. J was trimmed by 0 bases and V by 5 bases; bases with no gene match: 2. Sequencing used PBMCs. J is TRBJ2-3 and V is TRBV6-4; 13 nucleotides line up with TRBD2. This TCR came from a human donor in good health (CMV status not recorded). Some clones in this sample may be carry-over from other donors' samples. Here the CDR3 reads CASSWTSGGSTDTQYF. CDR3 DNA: TGTGCCAGCAGTTGGACTAGCGGGGGTAGCACAGATACGCAGTATTTT.